Listed below are T cell receptor beta chains from one sample, sequenced in a study of human thymus T cells. Repertoires were generated with immunoSEQ multiplex PCR, while TCRdb's copy carries only in-frame clones and drops some. The table shows some 130,000 clones, with around 94% occurring only once. Sequences were obtained from thymus tissue. Receptor source: a boy under two years old with a congenital heart defect but otherwise immunologically healthy. CDR3s include the opening cysteine and the closing phenylalanine or tryptophan. A D gene is named only where the DNA matches it firmly. Size is stated for part of the rows, as once, few or many counts, or as a class when the clone is expanded.

j_gene | v_gene | d_gene | abundance | CDR3nt | CDR3aa
TRBJ2-5 | TRBV7-8 | - | - | TGTGCCAGCAGCTACCAGGCGCCTCGTAGGGGGTTCCAAGAGACCCAGTACTTC | CASSYQAPRRGFQETQYF
TRBJ1-1 | TRBV28 | - | once | TGTGCCAGCAGTTTAACCGCCAGGGGAGGTACCACTGAAGCTTTCTTT | CASSLTARGGTTEAFF
TRBJ1-2 | TRBV4-1 | - | - | TGCGCCAGCAGCCACGGCCCTGTCAGGGACTATGGCTACACCTTC | CASSHGPVRDYGYTF
TRBJ1-2 | TRBV7-9 | - | - | TGTGCCAGCAGCTACCGGAGGGACGGGGCCGTCGAACATGGCTACACCTTC | CASSYRRDGAVEHGYTF
TRBJ1-1 | TRBV11-3 | - | - | TGTGCCAGCAGCTTGACGGGGAGTGACACTGAAGCTTTCTTT | CASSLTGSDTEAFF
TRBJ2-7 | TRBV7-9 | TRBD2 | - | TGTGCCAGCAGCTTATTTGTAGCGGGGGCGCACGAGCAGTACTTC | CASSLFVAGAHEQYF
TRBJ2-3 | TRBV5-4 | - | - | TGTGCCAGCAGCTCGGGATCGGCTGATACGCAGTATTTT | CASSSGSADTQYF
TRBJ1-2 | TRBV5-6 | - | - | TGTGCCAGCAGCTTGGTGGGTGGCTACACCTTC | CASSLVGGYTF
TRBJ2-7 | TRBV4-3 | - | - | TGCGCCAGCAGCCAAGATTACGAGGTTTACGAGCAGTACTTC | CASSQDYEVYEQYF
TRBJ2-1 | TRBV7-9 | - | - | TGTGCCAGCAGCAGCGGACGGACAGATAAAAGCAATGAGCAGTTCTTC | CASSSGRTDKSNEQFF
TRBJ2-2 | TRBV5-1 | - | - | TGCGCCAGCAGCCAGGACAGTCAGACCGGGGAGCTGTTTTTT | CASSQDSQTGELFF
TRBJ1-3 | TRBV11-2 | - | few | TGTGCCAGCAGCTTAAGGGCAGACGGAAACACCATATATTTT | CASSLRADGNTIYF
TRBJ1-1 | TRBV5-1 | - | - | TGCGCCAGCAGCTTGGTCGGACGGGTGAACACTGAAGCTTTCTTT | CASSLVGRVNTEAFF
TRBJ1-6 | TRBV19 | - | - | TGTGCCAGTAGTATGGTAAGGGCCAATTCACCCCTCCACTTT | CASSMVRANSPLHF
TRBJ2-7 | TRBV18 | - | - | TGTGCCAGCTCAGGCACCGAGACCTACGAGCAGTACTTC | CASSGTETYEQYF
TRBJ2-7 | TRBV13 | TRBD2 | - | TGTGCCAGCAGCTTAGTCGGGACTAGCCCCCTCGAGCAGTACTTC | CASSLVGTSPLEQYF
TRBJ2-1 | TRBV7-7 | - | - | TGTGCCAGCAGCTCCCGGACTTCCCCCTCCTACAATGAGCAGTTCTTC | CASSSRTSPSYNEQFF
TRBJ1-5 | TRBV15 | - | once | TGTGCCACCAGCAGAGTCGGCGAGGGCAATCAGCCCCAGCATTTT | CATSRVGEGNQPQHF
TRBJ1-1 | TRBV6-5 | - | - | TGTGCCAGCAGTTACTGGGGACGGAACACTGAAGCTTTCTTT | CASSYWGRNTEAFF
TRBJ2-1 | TRBV27 | TRBD2 | few | TGTGCCAGCTGGCGGGGGGGTAGAGCCTACAATGAGCAGTTCTTC | CASWRGGRAYNEQFF
TRBJ1-5 | TRBV15 | TRBD1 | - | TGTGCCACCAGCAGAGCGGGGGGGACAGGGAGAGGGTATAGCAATCAGCCCCAGCATTTT | CATSRAGGTGRGYSNQPQHF
TRBJ2-2 | TRBV7-9 | TRBD2 | - | TGTGCCAGCAGCCCCCCAGCGGGGCGGACCGGGGAGCTGTTTTTT | CASSPPAGRTGELFF
TRBJ2-3 | TRBV7-9 | - | - | TGTGCCAGCAGCTTAGCCCCCTGGGACGCCACAGATACGCAGTATTTT | CASSLAPWDATDTQYF
TRBJ1-1 | TRBV5-1 | TRBD1 | - | TGCGCCAGCAGCTCCCGGACAGGGGGGCTGAACACTGAAGCTTTCTTT | CASSSRTGGLNTEAFF
TRBJ1-1 | TRBV7-9 | - | - | TGTGCCAGCAGCTCGACAGTGAACACTGAAGCTTTCTTT | CASSSTVNTEAFF
TRBJ2-7 | TRBV7-2 | - | - | TGTGCCAGCAGCTTAGACAAGGGGAGCTACGAGCAGTACTTC | CASSLDKGSYEQYF
TRBJ1-2 | TRBV28 | - | - | TGTACCAGCAGTTTGGGGCTTGGCTACACCTTC | CTSSLGLGYTF
TRBJ2-7 | TRBV5-1 | - | - | TGCGCCAGCAGCTTGGAAAAGGCCCCCTACGAGCAGTACTTC | CASSLEKAPYEQYF
TRBJ1-2 | TRBV29-1 | TRBD1 | - | TGCAGCGTTGAAATGGGACAGGGTCCCTATGGCTACACCTTC | CSVEMGQGPYGYTF
TRBJ1-2 | TRBV6-5 | - | - | TGTGCCAGCAGTTATCAGGGCGACACGAACTATGGCTACACCTTC | CASSYQGDTNYGYTF